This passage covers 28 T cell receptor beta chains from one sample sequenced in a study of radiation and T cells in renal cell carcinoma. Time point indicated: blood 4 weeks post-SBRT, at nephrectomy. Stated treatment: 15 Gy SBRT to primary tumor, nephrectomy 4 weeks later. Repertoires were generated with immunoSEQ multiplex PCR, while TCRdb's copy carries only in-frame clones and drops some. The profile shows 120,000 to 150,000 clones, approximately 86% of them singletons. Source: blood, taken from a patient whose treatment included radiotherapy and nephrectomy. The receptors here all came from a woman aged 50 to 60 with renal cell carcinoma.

CDR3: CASSLGQGSYEQYF. The DNA for the CDR3 is TGTGCCAGCAGTTTGGGACAGGGTTCCTACGAGCAGTACTTC. The chain has TRBV6-5 and TRBJ2-7, with 9 bases fitting TRBD1. CDR3 length equals 14 residues. The trim removed 4 bases at V and 1 base at J, leaving 2 bases unmatched. Germline CDR1 and CDR2: MNHEY and SVGAGI.

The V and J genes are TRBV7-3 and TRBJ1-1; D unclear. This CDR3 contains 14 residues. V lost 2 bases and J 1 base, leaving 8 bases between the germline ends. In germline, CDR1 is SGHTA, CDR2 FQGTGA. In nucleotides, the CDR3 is TGTGCCAGCAGCTTATATGGGGAGAACACTGAAGCTTTCTTT. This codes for CASSLYGENTEAFF. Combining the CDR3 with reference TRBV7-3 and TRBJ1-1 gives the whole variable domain GAGVSQTPSNKVTEKGKYVELRCDPISGHTALYWYRQSLGQGPEFLIYFQGTGAADDSGLPNDRFFAVRPEGSVSTLKIQRTERGDSAVYLCASSLYGENTEAFFGQGTRLTVV.

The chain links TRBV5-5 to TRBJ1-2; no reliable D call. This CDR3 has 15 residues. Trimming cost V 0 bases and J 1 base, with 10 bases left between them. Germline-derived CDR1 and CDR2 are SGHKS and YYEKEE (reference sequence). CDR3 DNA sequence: TGTGCCAGCAGCTTGGAAGGGAGCCTTAACTATGGCTACACCTTC. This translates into CASSLEGSLNYGYTF.

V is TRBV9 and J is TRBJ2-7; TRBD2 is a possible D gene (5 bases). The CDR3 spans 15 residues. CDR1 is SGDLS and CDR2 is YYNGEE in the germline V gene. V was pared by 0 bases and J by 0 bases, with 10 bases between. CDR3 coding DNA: TGTGCCAGCAGCGTAGGAGGGAGTAGCTCCTACGAGCAGTACTTC. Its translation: CASSVGGSSSYEQYF.

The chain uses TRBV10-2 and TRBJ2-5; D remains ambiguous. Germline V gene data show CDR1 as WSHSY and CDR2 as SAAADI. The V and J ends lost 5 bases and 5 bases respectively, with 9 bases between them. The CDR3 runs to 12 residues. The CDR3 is CASSLADETQYF. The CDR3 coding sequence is TGCGCCAGCAGTCTCGCGGACGAGACCCAGTACTTC.

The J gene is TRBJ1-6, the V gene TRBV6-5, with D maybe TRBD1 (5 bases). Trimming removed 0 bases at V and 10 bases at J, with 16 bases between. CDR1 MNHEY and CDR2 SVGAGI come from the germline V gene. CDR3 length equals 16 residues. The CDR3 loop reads CASSYSGSGIGSPLHF. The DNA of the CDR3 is TGTGCCAGCAGTTACTCAGGATCAGGGATCGGCTCACCCCTCCACTTT.

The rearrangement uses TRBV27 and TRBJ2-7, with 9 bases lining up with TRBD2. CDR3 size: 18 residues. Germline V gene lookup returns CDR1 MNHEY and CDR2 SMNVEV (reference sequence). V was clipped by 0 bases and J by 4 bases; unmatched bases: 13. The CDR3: CASSLSGGRASPGYEQYF. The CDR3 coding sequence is TGTGCCAGCAGTTTATCTGGCGGGAGGGCCTCGCCTGGGTACGAGCAGTACTTC.

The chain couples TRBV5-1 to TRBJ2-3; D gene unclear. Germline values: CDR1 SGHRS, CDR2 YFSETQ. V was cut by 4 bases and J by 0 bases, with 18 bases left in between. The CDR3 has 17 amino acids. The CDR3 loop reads CASSPGRREHSTDTQYF. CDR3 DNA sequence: TGCGCCAGCAGCCCCGGACGGAGAGAACATAGCACAGATACGCAGTATTTT. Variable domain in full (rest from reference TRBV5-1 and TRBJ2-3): KAGVTQTPRYLIKTRGQQVTLSCSPISGHRSVSWYQQTPGQGLQFLFEYFSETQRNKGNFPGRFSGRQFSNSRSEMNVSTLELGDSALYLCASSPGRREHSTDTQYFGPGTRLTVL.

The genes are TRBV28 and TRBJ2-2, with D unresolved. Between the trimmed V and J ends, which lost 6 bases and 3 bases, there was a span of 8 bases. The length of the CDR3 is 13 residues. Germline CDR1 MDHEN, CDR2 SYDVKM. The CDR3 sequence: CASRYSHTGELFF. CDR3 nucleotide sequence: TGTGCCAGCAGGTACAGTCACACCGGGGAGCTGTTTTTT.

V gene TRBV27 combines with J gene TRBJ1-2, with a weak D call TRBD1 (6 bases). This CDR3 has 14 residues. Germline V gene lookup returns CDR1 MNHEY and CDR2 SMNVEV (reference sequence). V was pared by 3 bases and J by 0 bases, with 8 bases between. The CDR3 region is CASSLGAPNYGYTF. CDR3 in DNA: TGTGCCAGCAGTTTGGGGGCCCCTAACTATGGCTACACCTTC.

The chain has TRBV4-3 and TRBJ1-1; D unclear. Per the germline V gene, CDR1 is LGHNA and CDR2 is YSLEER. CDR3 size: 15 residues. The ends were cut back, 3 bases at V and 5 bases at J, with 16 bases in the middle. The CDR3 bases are TGCGCCAGCAGCCAGTATAGTGGGGTTGGAACTGAAGCTTTCTTT. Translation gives CASSQYSGVGTEAFF.

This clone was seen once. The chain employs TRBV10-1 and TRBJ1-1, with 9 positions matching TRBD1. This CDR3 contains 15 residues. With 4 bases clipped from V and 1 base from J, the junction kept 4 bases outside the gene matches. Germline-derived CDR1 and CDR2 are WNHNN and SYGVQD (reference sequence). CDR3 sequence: CASSASDRGNTEAFF. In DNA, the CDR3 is TGCGCCAGCAGTGCCTCGGACAGGGGGAACACTGAAGCTTTCTTT.

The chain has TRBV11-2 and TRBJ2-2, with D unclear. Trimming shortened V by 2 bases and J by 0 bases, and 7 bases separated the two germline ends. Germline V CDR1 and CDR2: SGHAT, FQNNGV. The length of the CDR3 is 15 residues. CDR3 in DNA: TGTGCCAGCAGCTTATATGGGCCGAACACCGGGGAGCTGTTTTTT. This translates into CASSLYGPNTGELFF.

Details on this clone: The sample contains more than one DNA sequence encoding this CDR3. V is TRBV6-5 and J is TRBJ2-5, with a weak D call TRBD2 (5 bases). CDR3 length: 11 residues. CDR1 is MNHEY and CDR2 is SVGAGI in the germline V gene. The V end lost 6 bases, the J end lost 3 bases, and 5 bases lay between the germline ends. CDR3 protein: CASRGEETQYF. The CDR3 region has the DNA TGTGCCAGCAGGGGAGAAGAGACCCAGTACTTC.

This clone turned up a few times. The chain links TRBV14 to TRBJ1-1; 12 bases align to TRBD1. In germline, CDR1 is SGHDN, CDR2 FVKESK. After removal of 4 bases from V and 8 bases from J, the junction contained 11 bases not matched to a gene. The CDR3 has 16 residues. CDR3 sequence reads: CASSRPGTGGAGEAFF. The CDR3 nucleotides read TGTGCCAGCAGCCGTCCCGGGACAGGGGGCGCAGGCGAAGCTTTCTTT.

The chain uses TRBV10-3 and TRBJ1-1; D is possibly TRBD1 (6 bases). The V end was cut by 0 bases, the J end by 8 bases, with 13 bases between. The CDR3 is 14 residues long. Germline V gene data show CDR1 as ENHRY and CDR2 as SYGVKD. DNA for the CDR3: TGTGCCATCAGTGAGTCTAGGGACGGGGGCGAAGCTTTCTTT. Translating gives CAISESRDGGEAFF.

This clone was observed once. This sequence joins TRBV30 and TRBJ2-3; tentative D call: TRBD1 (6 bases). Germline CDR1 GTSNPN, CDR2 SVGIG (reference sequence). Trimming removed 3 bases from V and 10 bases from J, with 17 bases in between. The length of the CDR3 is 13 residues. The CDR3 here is CAWRGLQGYAQYF. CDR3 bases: TGTGCCTGGAGAGGGCTACAGGGTTACGCGCAGTATTTT.

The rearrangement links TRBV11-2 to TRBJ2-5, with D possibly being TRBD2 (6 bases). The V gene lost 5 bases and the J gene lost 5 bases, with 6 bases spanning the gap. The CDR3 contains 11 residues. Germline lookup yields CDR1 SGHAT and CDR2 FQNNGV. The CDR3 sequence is CASSGRETQYF. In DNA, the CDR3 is TGTGCCAGCAGCGGGAGGGAGACCCAGTACTTC.

CDR3 sequence reads: CASTGDRVTGELFF. CDR3 bases: TGTGCCAGCACTGGGGACAGGGTCACCGGGGAGCTGTTTTTT. The chain carries TRBV6-5 and TRBJ2-2; 9 bases match TRBD1. The germline V gene has CDR1 MNHEY and CDR2 SVGAGI. The CDR3 consists of 14 residues. Trimming took 7 bases from V and 4 from J; bases not matched to a gene: 4.

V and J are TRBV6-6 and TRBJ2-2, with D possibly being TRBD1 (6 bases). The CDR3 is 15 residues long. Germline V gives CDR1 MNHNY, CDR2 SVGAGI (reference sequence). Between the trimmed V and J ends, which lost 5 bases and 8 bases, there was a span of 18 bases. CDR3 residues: CASSRQETIAGELFF. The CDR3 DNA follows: TGTGCCAGCAGTCGACAGGAGACAATCGCTGGGGAGCTGTTTTTT.

The CDR3 DNA reads TGTGCCAGCAGCTTAGGGGGCACGAACACCGGGGAGCTGTTTTTT. The encoded protein is CASSLGGTNTGELFF. This chain joins TRBV5-4 and TRBJ2-2; 7 bases align to TRBD1. Losses at the gene ends were 2 bases for V and 0 bases for J; bases not matched to a gene: 1. This CDR3 is built from 15 residues. Per the germline V gene, CDR1 is SGHNT and CDR2 is YYREEE (reference sequence).

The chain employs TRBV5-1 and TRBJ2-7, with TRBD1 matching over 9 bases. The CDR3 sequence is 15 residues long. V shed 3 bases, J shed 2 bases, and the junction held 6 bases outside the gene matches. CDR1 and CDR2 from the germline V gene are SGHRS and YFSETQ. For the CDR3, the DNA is TGCGCCAGCAGCTCCCTCGGGACAGGGCCCTACGAGCAGTACTTC. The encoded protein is CASSSLGTGPYEQYF.

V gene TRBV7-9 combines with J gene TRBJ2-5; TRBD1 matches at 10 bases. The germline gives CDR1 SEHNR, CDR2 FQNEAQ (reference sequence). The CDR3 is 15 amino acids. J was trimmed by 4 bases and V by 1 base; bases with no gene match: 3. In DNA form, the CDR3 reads TGTGCCAGCAGCTTAGGACAGGGGGCGGGAGAGACCCAGTACTTC. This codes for CASSLGQGAGETQYF.

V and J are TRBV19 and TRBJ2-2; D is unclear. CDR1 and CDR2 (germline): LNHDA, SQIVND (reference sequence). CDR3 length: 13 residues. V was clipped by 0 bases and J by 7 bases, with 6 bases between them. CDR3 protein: CASSIDRVGELFF. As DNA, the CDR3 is TGTGCCAGTAGTATAGATCGTGTCGGGGAGCTGTTTTTT.

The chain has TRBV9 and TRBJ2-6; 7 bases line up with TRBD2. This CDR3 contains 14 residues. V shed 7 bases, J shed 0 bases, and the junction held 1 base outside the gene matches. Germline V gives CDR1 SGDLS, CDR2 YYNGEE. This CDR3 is CASGEGSGANVLTF. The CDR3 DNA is TGTGCCAGCGGGGAGGGCTCTGGGGCCAACGTCCTGACTTTC. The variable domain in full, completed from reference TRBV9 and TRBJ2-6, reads DSGVTQTPKHLITATGQRVTLRCSPRSGDLSVYWYQQSLDQGLQFLIQYYNGEERAKGNILERFSAQQFPDLHSELNLSSLELGDSALYFCASGEGSGANVLTFGAGSRLTVL.

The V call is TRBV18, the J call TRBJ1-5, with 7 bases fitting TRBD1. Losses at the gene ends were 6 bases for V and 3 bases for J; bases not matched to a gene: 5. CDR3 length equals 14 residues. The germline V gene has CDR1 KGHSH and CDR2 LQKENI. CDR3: CASSPGTDNQPQHF. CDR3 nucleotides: TGTGCCAGCTCCCCCGGGACAGACAATCAGCCCCAGCATTTT.

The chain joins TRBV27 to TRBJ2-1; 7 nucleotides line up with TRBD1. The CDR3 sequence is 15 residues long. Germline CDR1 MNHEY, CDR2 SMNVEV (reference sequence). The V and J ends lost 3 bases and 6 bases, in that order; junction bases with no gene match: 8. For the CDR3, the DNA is TGTGCCAGCAGTTTCCGCCTTGGGACAGTCAATGAGCAGTTCTTC. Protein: CASSFRLGTVNEQFF.

The CDR3 region is CASSQDSQGGTEAFF. CDR3 nucleotides: TGCGCCAGCAGCCAAGATTCACAGGGGGGCACTGAAGCTTTCTTT. The chain employs TRBV4-3 and TRBJ1-1; 8 bases fit TRBD1. V trimming: 0 bases; J trimming: 4 bases; junction bases outside the gene matches: 4. This CDR3 has 15 amino acids. Germline CDR1 and CDR2: LGHNA and YSLEER.